Listed here are 23 T cell receptor beta chains from one sample, sequenced in a study of OX40 agonist ivuxolimab in advanced cancers. Generated by immunoSEQ multiplex PCR, the TCRdb table keeps only in-frame clones and is missing some. The sample records some 41,000 clones, approximately 91% being singletons. Sequenced here: CD4+ or CD8+ T cells sorted from blood, sampled in a trial of the OX40 agonist ivuxolimab. These receptors were collected from an adult with an advanced solid tumor such as melanoma, head and neck, liver or kidney cancer.

The chain uses TRBV4-1 and TRBJ2-7; 11 nucleotides line up with TRBD1. The CDR3 is made up of 15 amino acids. The germline gives CDR1 MGHRA, CDR2 YSYEKL. V lost 0 bases, J lost 5 bases, and 3 bases stayed unmatched. The CDR3 sequence is CASSQEGQGGDEQYF. The CDR3 nucleotides read TGCGCCAGCAGCCAAGAGGGACAGGGGGGCGACGAGCAGTACTTC.

This chain connects TRBV11-3 to TRBJ2-1, with D possibly TRBD1 on 6 matching bases. V dropped 4 bases and J dropped 5 bases, with 15 bases sitting between them. Looked up from germline, CDR1 is SGHNT and CDR2 is YENEEA. The CDR3 loop spans 15 amino acids. The CDR3 DNA reads as TGTGCCAGCAGCTCTCAGGACAGCGATGACAATGAGCAGTTCTTC. Translation gives CASSSQDSDDNEQFF.

CDR3 sequence: CASSHTDAGELFF. As DNA, the CDR3 is TGTGCCAGCAGCCACACAGATGCCGGGGAGCTGTTTTTT. V is TRBV4-2 and J is TRBJ2-2, with D unresolved. CDR1 is LGHNA, CDR2 YNFKEQ, per germline. The V and J ends lost 3 bases and 6 bases respectively, with 8 bases between them. There are 13 residues in the CDR3.

V is TRBV19 and J is TRBJ2-5; the D is unclear. CDR1 and CDR2 (germline): LNHDA, SQIVND (reference sequence). The CDR3 is 14 residues long. Trimming took off 3 bases at V and 2 bases at J, with 10 bases between the two ends. CDR3 sequence: CASSIADGQETQYF. Written as DNA, the CDR3 is TGTGCCAGTAGTATTGCGGACGGACAAGAGACCCAGTACTTC.

The J gene is TRBJ2-3, the V gene TRBV29-1; 7 nucleotides align to TRBD2. This CDR3 has 15 amino acids. Trimming took 0 bases from V and 2 from J; bases not matched to a gene: 5. Germline V CDR1 and CDR2: SQVTM, ANQGSEA. Here the CDR3 DNA reads TGCAGCGTTGAAGACCCTAGCGGCTCCACAGATACGCAGTATTTT. This codes for CSVEDPSGSTDTQYF.

The rearrangement links TRBV10-1 to TRBJ2-1, with 14 nucleotides matching TRBD2. This CDR3 spans 15 amino acids. In germline, CDR1 is WNHNN, CDR2 SYGVQD (reference sequence). V dropped 3 bases and J dropped 10; count of bases not matched to a gene: 5. The CDR3 bases are TGCGCCAGCAGTGATCCGGGACTAGCGGGAGAAGAGCAGTTCTTC. This gives the protein CASSDPGLAGEEQFF.

The V gene is TRBV27, the J gene TRBJ1-3; 7 bases map to TRBD1. Germline V CDR1 and CDR2: MNHEY, SMNVEV (reference sequence). The CDR3 is 14 residues long. The J segment lost 2 bases and the V segment lost 3 bases, leaving 1 base of the junction unmatched. The chain's CDR3 is CASSLGTAGNTIYF. As DNA, the CDR3 is TGTGCCAGCAGTTTGGGGACAGCTGGAAACACCATATATTTT.

V and J are TRBV7-9 and TRBJ2-7, with D maybe TRBD1 (6 bases). This CDR3 is built from 13 residues. Trimming removed 3 bases from V and 3 bases from J, with 9 bases in between. Germline loops: CDR1 SEHNR, CDR2 FQNEAQ (reference sequence). The CDR3 sequence: CASSLTGFYEQYF. CDR3 sequence (DNA): TGTGCCAGCAGCTTGACAGGCTTCTACGAGCAGTACTTC. The full variable domain, completed using reference TRBV7-9 and TRBJ2-7, is DTGVSQNPRHKITKRGQNVTFRCDPISEHNRLYWYRQTLGQGPEFLTYFQNEAQLEKSRLLSDRFSAERPKGSFSTLEIQRTEQGDSAMYLCASSLTGFYEQYFGPGTRLTVT.

The gene calls are TRBV27 and TRBJ1-2; D perhaps matches TRBD1 (5 bases). The V gene lost 8 bases and the J gene lost 4 bases, with 17 bases spanning the gap. CDR3 length equals 14 residues. From germline, CDR1 is MNHEY and CDR2 SMNVEV (reference sequence). CDR3 DNA sequence: TGTGCCAGCTCCATCTGGGCGGGGGGCTATGGCTACACCTTC. Its translation: CASSIWAGGYGYTF.

The chain recombines TRBV14 with TRBJ2-1; TRBD2 agrees at 11 bases. The CDR3 extends over 17 amino acids. With 7 bases clipped from V and 8 bases from J, the junction kept 16 bases outside the gene matches. Germline CDR1 is SGHDN and CDR2 is FVKESK. The DNA for the CDR3 is TGTGCCAGCATCCCCCTTAGCGGGAGGGCCGGGTTGGATGAGCAGTTCTTC. It codes for CASIPLSGRAGLDEQFF.

The J gene is TRBJ1-5, the V gene TRBV19; 8 bases line up with TRBD1. Trimming removed 5 bases from V and 2 bases from J; junction bases left unmatched: 11. Germline V gene data show CDR1 as LNHDA and CDR2 as SQIVND (reference sequence). The CDR3 sequence is 17 residues long. The CDR3 nucleotides read TGTGCCAGTAGTTCTTCCTCAGGGGGCTTAGGCAATCAGCCCCAGCATTTT. Its translation is CASSSSSGGLGNQPQHF.

J is TRBJ2-1 and V is TRBV2; the match to TRBD2 covers 9 bases. The CDR3 is 15 residues long. J lost 7 bases, V lost 10 bases, and 14 bases had no gene match. Germline V gives CDR1 SNHLY, CDR2 FYNNEI. CDR3 amino acids: CAIDQLSGGRNEQFF. The CDR3 region has the DNA TGTGCCATCGACCAACTAAGCGGGGGGAGGAATGAGCAGTTCTTC.

The chain combines TRBV28 with TRBJ2-7, with 10 nucleotides matching TRBD1. CDR3 length: 14 residues. Germline CDR1 is MDHEN and CDR2 is SYDVKM. Trimming at V came to 7 bases and at J to 6 bases, leaving 9 bases not matched to a gene. CDR3 region: CASTPEDRGGEQYF. In nucleotides, the CDR3 is TGTGCCAGCACTCCTGAGGACAGGGGGGGCGAGCAGTACTTC.

For the CDR3, the DNA is TGTGCCAGCAGCGCCCCGCAGGTCCGTACGCAGTATTTT. Its translation is CASSAPQVRTQYF. The chain employs TRBV11-2 and TRBJ2-3; no firm D call. The CDR3 contains 13 residues. Per the germline V gene, CDR1 is SGHAT and CDR2 is FQNNGV. V was cut by 5 bases and J by 8 bases, with 14 bases left in between.

This clone was observed once. The chain has TRBV4-1 and TRBJ2-7; weak D call: TRBD2 (5 bases). CDR1 and CDR2 from the germline V gene are MGHRA and YSYEKL. V shed 1 base and J shed 3 bases, with 10 bases lying between them. The CDR3 spans 14 residues. The CDR3 protein is CASSQARAGYEQYF. DNA of the CDR3: TGCGCCAGCAGCCAAGCGAGGGCAGGCTACGAGCAGTACTTC.

The CDR3 nucleotides read TGTGCCAGCAGTGGGGGGGGAGGAGTAGGCAATGAGCAGTTCTTC. Residues: CASSGGGGVGNEQFF. The chain links TRBV28 to TRBJ2-1; 7 nucleotides align to TRBD2. V gave up 5 bases and J gave up 6 bases; unmatched junction bases: 10. The germline V gene has CDR1 MDHEN and CDR2 SYDVKM. The CDR3 covers 15 residues. The entire variable domain, with the rest obtained from reference TRBV28 and TRBJ2-1, is as follows: DVKVTQSSRYLVKRTGEKVFLECVQDMDHENMFWYRQDPGLGLRLIYFSYDVKMKEKGDIPEGYSVSREKKERFSLILESASTNQTSMYLCASSGGGGVGNEQFFGPGTRLTVL.

V and J are TRBV9 and TRBJ2-7; 9 bases are shared with TRBD1. V lost 3 bases, J lost 1 base, and 5 bases stayed unmatched. Germline V gene data show CDR1 as SGDLS and CDR2 as YYNGEE. The CDR3 runs 15 residues. CDR3 sequence (DNA): TGTGCCAGCAGCGCAGGGACAGGGCGATCCTACGAGCAGTACTTC. Translated: CASSAGTGRSYEQYF.

The chain employs TRBV29-1 and TRBJ2-4; no definite D call. The CDR3 totals 13 residues. Trimming cost V 6 bases and J 3 bases, with 12 bases left between them. Germline V CDR1 and CDR2: SQVTM, ANQGSEA. This CDR3 reads CSVLRTNKNIQYF. CDR3 in DNA: TGCAGCGTACTACGAACGAACAAAAACATTCAGTACTTC.

This sequence joins TRBV5-6 and TRBJ2-7, with D possibly matching TRBD2 (5 bases). The germline V and J ends were trimmed by 3 bases and 6 bases, with 10 bases remaining between them. Germline lookup yields CDR1 SGHDT and CDR2 YYEEEE. The CDR3 contains 12 residues. CDR3 amino acids: CASSSSHREQYF. The CDR3 DNA is TGTGCCAGCAGCTCTAGCCACCGCGAGCAGTACTTC.

This sequence joins TRBV27 and TRBJ2-1, with unresolved D. The germline V and J ends were trimmed by 6 bases and 0 bases, with 12 bases remaining between them. The CDR3 runs 15 residues. Germline V gene sequence: CDR1 MNHEY, CDR2 SMNVEV (reference sequence). DNA of the CDR3: TGTGCCAGCAGCGGTTCCACACGCTCCTACAATGAGCAGTTCTTC. Protein: CASSGSTRSYNEQFF.

This sequence joins TRBV28 and TRBJ2-2, with D perhaps matching TRBD2 (5 bases). This CDR3 is 15 amino acids long. Looked up from germline, CDR1 is MDHEN and CDR2 is SYDVKM. The V and J ends lost 8 bases and 3 bases respectively, with 16 bases between them. The CDR3 sequence is CASLALGVYTGELFF. CDR3 DNA sequence: TGTGCCAGCCTTGCCCTGGGAGTTTACACCGGGGAGCTGTTTTTT.

This clone showed up just once. The V and J genes are TRBV29-1 and TRBJ1-2; D uncertain. V lost 3 bases and J lost 4, with 9 bases in between. CDR3 size: 12 residues. Per germline, CDR1 SQVTM and CDR2 ANQGSEA. This CDR3 is CSVERQRYGYTF. CDR3 nucleotides: TGCAGCGTTGAGAGGCAGCGCTATGGCTACACCTTC.

The chain is built from TRBV12-5 and TRBJ2-7, with 8 bases aligning to TRBD1. Germline CDR1 LGHNT, CDR2 FRNRAP. The junction had 19 bases not matched to a gene; V was cut back by 2 bases and J by 4 bases. This CDR3 is 19 amino acids long. In DNA, the CDR3 is TGTGCTAGTGGTTTGAAAGACTCGGGACAGGCAGAAAGATTTTACGAGCAGTACTTC. Its translation: CASGLKDSGQAERFYEQYF. Filled out from reference TRBV12-5 and TRBJ2-7, the complete variable domain reads DARVTQTPRHKVTEMGQEVTMRCQPILGHNTVFWYRQTMMQGLELLAYFRNRAPLDDSGMPKDRFSAEMPDATLATLKIQPSEPRDSAVYFCASGLKDSGQAERFYEQYFGPGTRLTVT.